This TCR beta chain was sequenced for a study of T cells in Graves' hyperthyroidism and ophthalmopathy. Study-level points and caveats: The model made its ophthalmopathy prediction, and onset followed a median approximately six months later.

Trimming took 6 bases from V and 7 from J; bases not matched to a gene: 5. Germline V gives CDR1 MNHEY, CDR2 SVGEGT. The CDR3 spans 12 residues. Diagnostic assessment was based on clinical symptoms, serum thyroxine and TRAb, thyroid ultrasound and orbital computed tomography. This clonotype showed up many times. The target antigen is unknown. Authors of the study amplified TCR beta CDR3 regions from RNA transcripts. HTBI primers were employed in a first-round RT-PCR of the TCR CDR3. Via MiXCR, TCRdb re-called the multiplex PCR reads, giving one row per CDR3 protein. This sample yields hundreds of thousands of distinct CDR3 sequences, of which just under 20% are seen a single time; approximately 48% belongs to the top ten.

The clonotype comes from a man aged 35-49 years with Graves' ophthalmopathy. J is TRBJ1-1 and V is TRBV6-2 or TRBV6-3; 7 nucleotides match TRBD1. Sequencing input: blood. The CDR3 reads CASSYRDSEAFF. CDR3 nucleotide sequence: TGTGCCAGCAGCTACCGGGACAGTGAAGCTTTCTTT.